This T cell receptor beta chain was found in a study of vaccination and CD4 T cells after COVID-19. Study details: Cultures that served as controls received a CEFX pool, an HIV-1 Nef pool, or no peptide.

Concerning this clonotype: The antigen is not known.

Specified treatment: roughly 11-day PBMC culture with coronavirus spike peptide pools or control peptides (ViraFEST assay). With peptide pools, ViraFEST first expanded antigen-specific T cells and afterwards sequenced their TCRs. The V and J ends lost 4 bases and 2 bases respectively, with 10 bases between them. Germline V gene sequence: CDR1 WNHNN, CDR2 SYGVQD (reference sequence). This CDR3 contains 14 residues. The Oncomine TCR Beta short-read assay was applied to DNA of cultured CD4+ T cells. TCRdb reprocessed the PCR reads via MiXCR and lists one record per CDR3 protein. The table lists about 6,800 distinct CDR3 sequences, 25% of them singletons.

The origin of this receptor is a human donor who had recovered from COVID-19. The chain is built from TRBV10-1 and TRBJ2-3, with D tentatively TRBD2 (6 bases). The sample was CD4+ T cells from blood, cultured in vitro, taken after SARS-CoV-2 vaccination. CDR3 protein: CASSGGTTTDTQYF. The CDR3 nucleotides are TGCGCCAGCAGTGGCGGGACGACCACAGATACGCAGTATTTT.